Below, 8 T cell receptor beta chains from the same sample are listed, as sequenced in a study of OX40 agonist ivuxolimab in advanced cancers. Library method: the immunoSEQ multiplex PCR assay. Held by TCRdb, this immuneACCESS table contains in-frame sequences only and omits some clones. Under half of the omission traces to an unresolved V gene where checked; the cause of the rest is unknown. Within this sample are about 77,000 clones, with roughly nine tenths of them counted one time only. Approximately 4.8% of the sample comes from the top ten. Here the sequenced sample was CD4+ or CD8+ T cells sorted from blood, taken in a trial of the OX40 agonist ivuxolimab. Receptors were obtained from an adult with an advanced solid tumor such as melanoma, head and neck, liver or kidney cancer.

V and J are TRBV9 and TRBJ2-2; perhaps TRBD2 as D (5 bases). This CDR3 spans 14 amino acids. V dropped 4 bases and J dropped 5 bases, with 12 bases sitting between them. Germline V CDR1 and CDR2: SGDLS, YYNGEE. The CDR3 protein is CASSPRTETGELFF. In DNA form, the CDR3 reads TGTGCCAGCAGCCCGAGGACTGAGACCGGGGAGCTGTTTTTT.

The chain couples TRBV18 to TRBJ2-1; D gene uncertain. Per germline, CDR1 KGHSH and CDR2 LQKENI. CDR3 size: 13 residues. V was pared by 3 bases and J by 7 bases, with 10 bases between. DNA of the CDR3: TGTGCCAGCTCACCCGGAACGCCGAATGAGCAGTTCTTC. This sequence encodes CASSPGTPNEQFF.

The chain recombines TRBV7-3 with TRBJ2-4; TRBD1 matches 9 bases. Germline CDR1 and CDR2: SGHTA and FQGTGA. The CDR3 contains 14 residues. V shed 5 bases, J shed 6 bases, and the junction held 5 bases outside the gene matches. This CDR3 reads CASSDTGGVNIQYF. DNA for the CDR3: TGTGCCAGCAGCGACACAGGGGGCGTAAACATTCAGTACTTC.

This rearrangement joins TRBV5-1 to TRBJ1-4; 10 nucleotides line up with TRBD1. This CDR3 contains 15 residues. Germline V lookup: CDR1 SGHRS, CDR2 YFSETQ. Trimming at V came to 4 bases and at J to 8 bases, leaving 8 bases not matched to a gene. The CDR3: CASSKTGGAEEKLFF. The CDR3 DNA reads TGCGCCAGCAGCAAGACAGGGGGCGCCGAAGAAAAACTGTTTTTT.

V usage is TRBV5-8 and J usage is TRBJ1-5, with D possibly TRBD1 on 5 matching bases. The CDR3 contains 17 residues. Germline V lookup: CDR1 SGHTS, CDR2 YDEGEE. Between the trimmed V and J ends, which lost 4 bases and 7 bases, there was a span of 24 bases. CDR3 DNA sequence: TGTGCCAGCAGCACCTCACAGCATCAGGGTTGGGGACAGCCCCAGCATTTT. It codes for CASSTSQHQGWGQPQHF.

This chain's CDR3 is CASSLALAPYNEQFF. The DNA of the CDR3 is TGTGCCAGCAGCTTAGCTCTAGCGCCTTACAATGAGCAGTTCTTC. The chain carries TRBV11-3 and TRBJ2-1, with D perhaps TRBD2 (6 bases). Trimming cost V 1 base and J 4 bases, with 11 bases left between them. CDR3 length: 15 residues. Germline assignment: CDR1 SGHNT and CDR2 YENEEA.

The chain couples TRBV5-1 to TRBJ2-3; 8 bases match TRBD1. CDR3 length: 14 residues. J was trimmed by 4 bases and V by 2 bases; bases with no gene match: 3. Germline lookup yields CDR1 SGHRS and CDR2 YFSETQ. The CDR3 region is CASSLGQGADTQYF. The CDR3 DNA is TGCGCCAGCAGCTTAGGACAGGGTGCAGATACGCAGTATTTT.

This chain joins TRBV28 and TRBJ2-5; D could derive from TRBD1 or TRBD2 (6 bases each). This CDR3 has 17 residues. V gave up 6 bases and J gave up 5 bases, with 25 bases separating them. Germline V gene data show CDR1 as MDHEN and CDR2 as SYDVKM. The DNA of the CDR3 is TGTGCCAGCAGAATTATCAGGGGAGAAGTAGGAGGGGAGACCCAGTACTTC. Protein: CASRIIRGEVGGETQYF.